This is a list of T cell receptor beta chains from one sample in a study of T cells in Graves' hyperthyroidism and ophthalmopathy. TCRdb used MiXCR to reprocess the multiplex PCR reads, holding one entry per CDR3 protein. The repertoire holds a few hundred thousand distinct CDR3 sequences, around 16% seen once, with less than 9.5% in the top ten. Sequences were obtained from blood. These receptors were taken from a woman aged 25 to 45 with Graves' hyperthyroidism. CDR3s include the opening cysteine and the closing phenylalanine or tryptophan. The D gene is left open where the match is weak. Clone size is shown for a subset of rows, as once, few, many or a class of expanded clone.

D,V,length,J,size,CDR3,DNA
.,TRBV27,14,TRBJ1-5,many,CASSFGQDNQPQHF,TGTGCCAGCAGTTTCGGTCAGGATAATCAGCCCCAGCATTTT
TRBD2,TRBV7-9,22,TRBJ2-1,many,CASSLLGWAGLAGGPAYNEQFF,TGTGCCAGCAGCTTACTTGGTTGGGCGGGACTAGCGGGAGGGCCGGCCTACAATGAGCAGTTCTTC
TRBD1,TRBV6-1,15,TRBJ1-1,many,CASRRTQGVGTEAFF,TGTGCCAGCAGGCGAACCCAGGGGGTAGGCACTGAAGCTTTCTTT
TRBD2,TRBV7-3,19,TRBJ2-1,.,CASSLSAGGPSPVGNEQFF,TGTGCCAGCAGCTTATCAGCGGGAGGGCCGTCTCCGGTGGGCAATGAGCAGTTCTTC
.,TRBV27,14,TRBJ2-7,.,CASSLGTKNYEQYF,TGTGCCAGCAGTTTAGGAACAAAAAACTACGAGCAGTACTTC
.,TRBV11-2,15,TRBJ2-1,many,CASSLAGPPVPEQFF,TGTGCCAGCAGCTTAGCGGGACCCCCGGTTCCTGAGCAGTTCTTC
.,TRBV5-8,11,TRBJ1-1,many,CASTSLTEAFF,TGTGCCAGCACCTCCCTCACTGAAGCTTTCTTT
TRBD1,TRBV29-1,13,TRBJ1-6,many,CSVSTGGNSPLHF,TGCAGCGTTTCCACAGGGGGCAATTCACCCCTCCACTTT
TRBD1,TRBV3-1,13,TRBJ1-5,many,CASSHRGRQPQHF,TGTGCCAGCAGTCACAGGGGGCGGCAGCCCCAGCATTTT
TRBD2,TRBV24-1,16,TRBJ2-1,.,CATSDLTSGALGEQFF,TGTGCCACCAGTGATTTAACTAGCGGGGCTCTTGGGGAGCAGTTCTTC
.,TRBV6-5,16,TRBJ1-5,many,CASSSHVQVSNQPQHF,TGTGCCAGCAGTTCCCACGTGCAGGTTAGCAATCAGCCCCAGCATTTT
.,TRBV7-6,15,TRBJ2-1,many,CASSPELKSYNEQFF,TGTGCCAGCAGCCCCGAGTTGAAGTCCTACAATGAGCAGTTCTTC
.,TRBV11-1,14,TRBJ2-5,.,CASSLWGGRETQYF,TGTGCCAGCAGCTTATGGGGGGGCAGAGAGACCCAGTACTTC
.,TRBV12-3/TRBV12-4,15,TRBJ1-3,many,CASSLTYNSGNTIYF,TGTGCCAGCAGTCTGACTTATAACTCTGGAAACACCATATATTTT